The rows below give T cell receptor beta chains drawn from one sample of a study of T cell responses to AZD1222 COVID-19 vaccine. The table came from immunoSEQ multiplex PCR; TCRdb's copy has only in-frame clones and leaves some out. Of 110,000 or so clones listed, under 95% are singletons. The starting material was peripheral blood, obtained on day 0 of AZD1222 vaccination. All receptors come from an adult in good health. The conserved cysteine and the conserved F or W are not part of the CDR3 here.

v_call	cdr3_aa
TRBV18	ASSPQDRGANYGYT
TRBV2	ATLVRPGQGVETQY
TRBV6-5	ASSYGKTQGYEQY
TRBV5-1	ASSRDGQNSPLH
TRBV28	ASLAESSYNSPLH
TRBV28	ASSPGAMDGYT
TRBV5-1	ASSLSPDYEQY
TRBV18	ASSQRTGFDEQY
TRBV18	ASSPEVGNEKLF
TRBV6-5	ASSLTGNQPQH
TRBV2	ASFPGAGETQY
TRBV7-9	ASSFGDVRYYGYT
TRBV30	AWSVWGSQPQH
TRBV6-5	GVLGGSYEQY
TRBV29-1	SVESNMNTEAF
TRBV19	ASRPRGNSYEQY
TRBV5-4	ASSLAGGSGSYNEQF
TRBV19	ASTVYTEAF
TRBV30	AWSRLLSPGTSANGELF
TRBV19	ASHVGGRRNTEAF
TRBV19	ASSIPRRQAGNEKLF
TRBV5-8	ASSVKANTEAF
TRBV5-5	ASSSFVGGANTGELF
TRBV3-1/TRBV3-2	ASSQPLAGVGQF
TRBV19	ASRGIYRDSSNNEQF
TRBV4-2	ASSQGGDNQPQH
TRBV5-6	ASSRRGPGQPGGYT
TRBV6-5	ASTTLGGTEAF
TRBV15	ATSSIFGTPSAYEQY
TRBV6-1	ASSDHVWGLREQF
TRBV9	ASSVGQVAEAF